A single sample gave rise to the 13 T cell receptor beta chains below, sequenced in a study of PD-L1 blockade in urothelial cancer. The repertoire was sequenced with immunoSEQ multiplex PCR; TCRdb's copy has only in-frame clones and lacks some. The sample includes 30,000 to 40,000 clones, approximately 80% of them seen just once. The sample was PBMCs, taken around atezolizumab (anti-PD-L1) treatment. The source is a man between 65 and 80 years old with urothelial cancer.

Comment on this clone: The sample contains more than one DNA sequence encoding this CDR3. J is TRBJ2-4 and V is TRBV5-1; 11 bases align to TRBD1. The CDR3 consists of 15 residues. Germline lookup yields CDR1 SGHRS and CDR2 YFSETQ. Trimming took 5 bases from V and 3 from J; bases not matched to a gene: 4. Here the CDR3 DNA reads TGCGCCAGCAGTCTGGGACAGGGGGACAAAAACATTCAGTACTTC. It specifies CASSLGQGDKNIQYF.

This chain connects TRBV5-4 to TRBJ1-1, with 7 bases matching TRBD1. Germline CDR1 is SGHNT and CDR2 is YYREEE (reference sequence). This CDR3 is 16 amino acids long. V lost 4 bases to trimming and J lost 0 bases; unmatched junction nucleotides: 9. The chain's CDR3 is CASSPRGTVMNTEAFF. For the CDR3, the DNA is TGTGCCAGCAGCCCCCGAGGGACAGTCATGAACACTGAAGCTTTCTTT.

This CDR3 is CASKSWDRDGEQYF. DNA for the CDR3: TGTGCCAGCAAAAGTTGGGACAGGGACGGCGAGCAGTACTTC. The genes are TRBV28 and TRBJ2-7; 9 nucleotides match TRBD1. This CDR3 spans 14 amino acids. Trimming cost V 7 bases and J 6 bases; bases outside gene matches: 10. Germline V gives CDR1 MDHEN, CDR2 SYDVKM.

The rearrangement links TRBV11-2 to TRBJ2-7; tentative D call: TRBD1 (7 bases). Trimming cost V 5 bases and J 5 bases, with 13 bases left between them. From germline, CDR1 is SGHAT and CDR2 FQNNGV. The CDR3 is 13 amino acids. The CDR3 here is CASSRLRGDEQYF. As DNA, the CDR3 is TGTGCCAGCAGCCGACTCAGGGGGGACGAGCAGTACTTC.

The chain joins TRBV19 to TRBJ1-1; tentatively, D is TRBD1 (5 bases). The V end was cut by 7 bases, the J end by 7 bases, with 13 bases between. Germline values: CDR1 LNHDA, CDR2 SQIVND (reference sequence). The CDR3 is made up of 12 amino acids. The CDR3: CASTLLGGEAFF. The CDR3 DNA sequence: TGTGCCAGTACCCTACTGGGGGGTGAAGCTTTCTTT.

The chain has TRBV5-1 and TRBJ1-4; maybe TRBD1 (5 bases). V lost 0 bases, J lost 5 bases, and 11 bases lay in between. CDR3 length equals 15 residues. The germline V gene encodes CDR1 SGHRS and CDR2 YFSETQ. The CDR3, as DNA: TGCGCCAGCAGCTTGGATGGGGCTCTGAATGAAAAACTGTTTTTT. It encodes CASSLDGALNEKLFF.

This clone showed up just once. The chain combines TRBV2 with TRBJ2-5; D possibly corresponds to TRBD2 (6 bases). The CDR3 spans 15 residues. Germline CDR1 is SNHLY and CDR2 is FYNNEI. Trimming left V 5 bases short and J 1 base short, with 14 bases between. The CDR3 sequence is CASSIGLGGQETQYF. The CDR3 DNA sequence: TGTGCCAGCAGTATCGGTCTCGGGGGCCAAGAGACCCAGTACTTC.

The CDR3 nucleotides are TGTGCCAGCTCACCACAGGCAGGGGGAGATTCAGATACGCAGTATTTT. This sequence encodes CASSPQAGGDSDTQYF. The genes are TRBV18 and TRBJ2-3, with 7 bases matching TRBD1. This CDR3 spans 16 amino acids. Germline V gene lookup returns CDR1 KGHSH and CDR2 LQKENI. V trimming: 1 base; J trimming: 4 bases; junction bases outside the gene matches: 8.

This clone was counted between two and nine times. This sequence joins TRBV9 and TRBJ2-7, with D maybe TRBD1 (6 bases). The CDR3 covers 13 residues. V dropped 4 bases and J dropped 1 base, with 9 bases sitting between them. CDR1 and CDR2 from the germline V gene are SGDLS and YYNGEE. The CDR3 here is CASSFGQSYEQYF. The CDR3 bases are TGTGCCAGCAGCTTCGGACAGTCCTACGAGCAGTACTTC.

The chain uses TRBV4-3 and TRBJ2-3, with TRBD1 matching over 9 bases. The V gene's germline CDR1 is LGHNA and CDR2 YSLEER. The CDR3 has 17 amino acids. The V segment lost 2 bases and the J segment 2 bases; nucleotides outside the gene matches: 8. The CDR3 is CASSQSNPQGATDTQYF. In DNA form, the CDR3 reads TGCGCCAGCAGCCAAAGTAATCCACAGGGGGCCACAGATACGCAGTATTTT.

DNA for the CDR3: TGTGCCAGCAGTTTGCACAGGGGGCAAGATAATGAAAAACTGTTTTTT. It is translated as CASSLHRGQDNEKLFF. The chain links TRBV28 to TRBJ1-4; 9 bases are shared with TRBD1. The CDR3 is 16 amino acids. Germline CDR1 and CDR2: MDHEN and SYDVKM. Germline trimming cut 3 bases from V and 4 bases from J; bases unmatched to any gene: 6.

This chain links TRBV7-6 with TRBJ2-3, with 9 bases that match TRBD1. This CDR3 is 16 amino acids long. Germline trimming cut 5 bases from V and 0 bases from J; bases unmatched to any gene: 6. Germline CDR1 SGHVS, CDR2 FNYEAQ. The CDR3 region has the DNA TGTGCCAGCAGCCCTTCGGGACAGGGCAGCACAGATACGCAGTATTTT. This sequence encodes CASSPSGQGSTDTQYF.

The genes are TRBV28 and TRBJ2-1; a weak D match, TRBD1 (6 bases). Trimming stripped 2 bases from V and 7 bases from J, with 15 bases between. Germline loops: CDR1 MDHEN, CDR2 SYDVKM. The CDR3 runs to 15 residues. The CDR3 bases are TGTGCCAGCAGTTTAAGACAGGTCGACAGGAATGAGCAGTTCTTC. Encoded protein: CASSLRQVDRNEQFF.